The 10 T cell receptor beta chains reported below all come from one sample, sequenced in a study of blood T cells in healthy people across ages. A second PCR, run for 7 to 11 cycles, used a sample-barcoded 5' primer plus a J-beta primer mix. MiXCR was run by TCRdb on the 5' RACE reads, yielding one entry per CDR3 protein. The sample includes some 1.8 million distinct CDR3 sequences, about 39% of them seen just once. The specimen sequenced was blood. These receptors all come from a human donor in good health.

This clonotype showed up just a few times. V usage is TRBV20-1 and J usage is TRBJ2-5; D is unclear. The CDR3 has 12 residues. Germline CDR1 reads DFQATT; CDR2 reads SNEGSKA (reference sequence). Trimming shortened V by 2 bases and J by 7 bases, and 11 bases separated the two germline ends. The CDR3 loop reads CSARRDLRTQYF. The CDR3 DNA follows: TGCAGTGCTAGACGTGACCTAAGGACCCAGTACTTC.

The chain links TRBV28 to TRBJ2-7, with no clear D. Trimming took 6 bases from V and 3 from J, leaving 6 bases between them. Germline values: CDR1 MDHEN, CDR2 SYDVKM. This CDR3 contains 11 residues. The chain's CDR3 is CASRADYEQYF. The DNA of the CDR3 is TGTGCCAGCAGAGCCGACTACGAGCAGTACTTC.

This rearrangement joins TRBV5-1 to TRBJ2-1, with 7 bases that match TRBD2. The V segment lost 4 bases and the J segment 0 bases; nucleotides outside the gene matches: 13. This CDR3 contains 18 residues. Germline lookup yields CDR1 SGHRS and CDR2 YFSETQ. The CDR3 loop reads CASSAKLVRTSSYNEQFF. CDR3 coding DNA: TGCGCCAGCAGCGCCAAGCTAGTCCGGACTAGCTCCTACAATGAGCAGTTCTTC.

There are a few counts of this clonotype. A single base separates this from a much larger clone, so it may be a read error. The V and J genes are TRBV12-3 or TRBV12-4 and TRBJ2-4; D gene uncertain. V gave up 5 bases and J gave up 13 bases, with 12 bases separating them. The CDR3 loop spans 11 amino acids. The CDR3 region is CASSELNEQYF. Written as DNA, the CDR3 is TGTGCCAGCAGTGAACTCAATGAGCAGTACTTC.

This clonotype occurred a few times. The V gene is TRBV2, the J gene TRBJ1-1; 7 bases are a match to TRBD1. V lost 4 bases, J lost 1 base, and 3 bases stayed unmatched. The CDR3 totals 14 residues. CDR1 SNHLY and CDR2 FYNNEI come from the germline V gene. CDR3 in DNA: TGTGCCAGCAGTGTAAACAGGGGGAACACTGAAGCTTTCTTT. This codes for CASSVNRGNTEAFF.

This clonotype was recorded a few times. The chain recombines TRBV4-1 with TRBJ2-7, with D hard to call. Germline-derived CDR1 and CDR2 are MGHRA and YSYEKL. There are 15 residues in the CDR3. Trimming left V 1 base short and J 0 bases short, with 10 bases between. CDR3 nucleotides: TGCGCCAGCAGCCAAGGACCTGTTGGCTCCTACGAGCAGTACTTC. Its protein is CASSQGPVGSYEQYF.

This clonotype was detected only a few times. V is TRBV18 and J is TRBJ1-2, with D perhaps matching TRBD1 (5 bases). Trimming removed 3 bases at V and 6 bases at J, with 14 bases between. CDR1 and CDR2 (germline): KGHSH, LQKENI. The CDR3 sequence is 14 residues long. CDR3 sequence (DNA): TGTGCCAGCTCACCGGGGACGTCTGAAAATGGCTACACCTTC. Translated, it gives CASSPGTSENGYTF.

This clonotype was found a few times. CDR3 in DNA: TGTGCCAGCAGCCCCTGGCCCGGGGGGGCATCGAGCGAGCAGTACTTC. This gives the protein CASSPWPGGASSEQYF. V gene TRBV12-3 or TRBV12-4 combines with J gene TRBJ2-7; 8 nucleotides align to TRBD2. The CDR3 is made up of 16 amino acids. After removal of 6 bases from V and 6 bases from J, the junction contained 16 bases not matched to a gene.

With respect to this clonotype: At one end, the junction sequence differs from germline, possibly due to a read error. V usage is TRBV4-2 and J usage is TRBJ1-2; possible D gene TRBD1, 5 bases. The CDR3 extends over 14 amino acids. Germline V gene sequence: CDR1 LGHNA, CDR2 YNFKEQ. DNA for the CDR3: TGTGCCAGCAGCCAAGACAGGGTGAGGGATGGCTGCACCTTC. Residues: CASSQDRVRDGCTF.

J is TRBJ2-1 and V is TRBV4-1; D is ambiguous. Deletions cut 3 bases from V and 8 bases from J, with 11 bases between. Germline V CDR1 and CDR2: MGHRA, YSYEKL. The CDR3 has 13 residues. The CDR3 nucleotides read TGCGCCAGCAGCCACCTTGGGGATTATGAGCAGTTCTTC. Translation gives CASSHLGDYEQFF.